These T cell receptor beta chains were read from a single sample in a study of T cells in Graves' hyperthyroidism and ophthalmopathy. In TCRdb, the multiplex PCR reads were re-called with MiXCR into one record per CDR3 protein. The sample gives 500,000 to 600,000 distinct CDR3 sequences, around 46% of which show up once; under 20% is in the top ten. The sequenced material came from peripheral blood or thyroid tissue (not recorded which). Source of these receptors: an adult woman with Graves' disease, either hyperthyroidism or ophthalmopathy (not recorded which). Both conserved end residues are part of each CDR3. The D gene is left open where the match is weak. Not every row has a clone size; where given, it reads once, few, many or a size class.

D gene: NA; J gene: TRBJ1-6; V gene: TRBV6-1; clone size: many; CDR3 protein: CASSPLWTGLSYNSPLHF; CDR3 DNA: TGTGCCAGCAGTCCCTTATGGACGGGGCTTTCCTATAATTCACCCCTCCACTTT
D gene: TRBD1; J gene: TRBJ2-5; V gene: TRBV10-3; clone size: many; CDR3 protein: CAISEAQRDSRKTQYF; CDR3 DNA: TGTGCCATCAGTGAGGCCCAAAGGGACAGCAGGAAGACCCAGTACTTC
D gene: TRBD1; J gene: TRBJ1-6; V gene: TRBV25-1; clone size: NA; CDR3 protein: CAISDTTGGSPLHF; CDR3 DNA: TGTGCCATCAGTGATACGACAGGGGGTTCACCCCTCCACTTT
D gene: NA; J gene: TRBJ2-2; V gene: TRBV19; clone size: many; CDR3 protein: CASSVRESRWGYTGELFF; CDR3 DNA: TGTGCCAGTAGTGTGCGGGAATCTAGGTGGGGGTACACCGGGGAGCTGTTTTTT
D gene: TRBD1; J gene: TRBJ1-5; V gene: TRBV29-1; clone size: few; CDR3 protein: CSVATGTNQPQHF; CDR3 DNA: TGCAGCGTTGCGACAGGGACCAATCAGCCCCAGCATTTT
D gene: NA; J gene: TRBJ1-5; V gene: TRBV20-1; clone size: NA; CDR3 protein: CSARDEGAGSNQPQHF; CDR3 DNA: TGCAGTGCTAGAGATGAGGGCGCAGGAAGCAATCAGCCCCAGCATTTT
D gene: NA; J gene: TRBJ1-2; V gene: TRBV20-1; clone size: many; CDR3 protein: CSAYKTVIYGYTF; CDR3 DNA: TGCAGTGCTTATAAGACAGTAATCTATGGCTACACCTTC
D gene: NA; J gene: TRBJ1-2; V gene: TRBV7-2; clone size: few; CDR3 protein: CASSHKSGYGYTF; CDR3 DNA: TGTGCCAGTTCCCATAAATCGGGCTATGGCTACACCTTC
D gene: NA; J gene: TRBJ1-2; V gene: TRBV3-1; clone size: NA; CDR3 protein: CASSQDGWDTNYGYTF; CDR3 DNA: TGTGCCAGCAGCCAAGACGGTTGGGACACTAACTATGGCTACACCTTC
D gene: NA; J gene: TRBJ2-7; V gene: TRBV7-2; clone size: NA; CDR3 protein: CASSLARVGYEQYF; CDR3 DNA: TGTGCCAGCAGCTTAGCCAGGGTTGGGTACGAGCAGTACTTC